Sequencing of this T cell receptor (beta chain) was carried out in a study of T cells expressing NK-cell markers. Study at large: TCR beta repertoires came from sorted CD3+CD56+NKG2C+, CD3+CD56+NKG2C- and CD3+CD56-NKG2C+ T cells. Just one sequenced donor of eight was HCMV-seronegative, while seven were seropositive. General study points: Whether the expanded NKG2C+ T cell clones recognized HCMV remained unclear.

Generation of TCR beta cDNA was performed by 5'RACE template switching incorporating UMIs. TCRdb derives one entry per CDR3 protein from the 5' RACE reads, leaving out DNA. The ten top clones account for 5% to 5.5%, within a sample of a few hundred thousand distinct CDR3 sequences. Worth noting for this clonotype: Its antigen is still unknown.

The sample taken for sequencing was blood T cells: a sorted CD56 or NKG2C T cell subset, CD4+ or CD8+ T cells, or bulk PBMC T cells (not recorded which). The receptor was isolated from a man between 18 and 69 years old in good health.

This CDR3 is CATGVGTYEQYF. The chain recombines TRBV10-3 with TRBJ2-7. CDR3 size: 12 residues. CDR1 ENHRY and CDR2 SYGVKD come from the germline V gene.